These 29 T cell receptor beta chains were sequenced from one sample in a study of T-cell reconstitution after alpha-beta-depleted transplantation in children. Researchers prepared the TCRbeta library using unique molecular identifiers, the study reports. TCRdb fed the PCR reads into MiXCR, producing one record per CDR3 protein. This repertoire shows around 500,000 distinct CDR3 sequences, about 21% found once; its top ten account for approximately 14%. This material consisted of PBMCs, mostly from graft donor cells, taken 360 days after TCRalphabeta/CD19-depleted stem cell transplant. These receptors were obtained from a boy under two years old who had a stem cell transplant for acute myeloid leukemia, so the T cells may come from the graft donor.

The CDR3 here is CSALDSVDNEQFF. CDR3 coding DNA: TGCAGTGCTCTCGACAGTGTCGACAATGAGCAGTTCTTC. The chain combines TRBV20-1 with TRBJ2-1, with D possibly being TRBD1 (5 bases). This CDR3 comprises 13 residues. The ends were cut back, 5 bases at V and 5 bases at J, with 13 bases in the middle. Germline-derived CDR1 and CDR2 are DFQATT and SNEGSKA (reference sequence).

The table lists this clonotype with many counts. The V gene is TRBV20-1, the J gene TRBJ1-2; D is uncertain. The CDR3 is made up of 15 amino acids. Germline assignment: CDR1 DFQATT and CDR2 SNEGSKA (reference sequence). V lost 1 base and J lost 8, with 20 bases in between. CDR3 DNA: TGCAGTGCTAGAGCGACTCTGACCGGCTCTATGGGCTACACCTTC. Its protein is CSARATLTGSMGYTF.

The chain employs TRBV20-1 and TRBJ2-5; 8 bases line up with TRBD2. CDR3 length: 13 residues. Germline V CDR1 and CDR2: DFQATT, SNEGSKA (reference sequence). V was clipped by 5 bases and J by 1 base; unmatched bases: 3. CDR3 nucleotide sequence: TGCAGTGCTTTTAGCGGGACCCAAGAGACCCAGTACTTC. Protein product: CSAFSGTQETQYF.

This clonotype has more than one count but fewer than ten. The chain uses TRBV20-1 and TRBJ2-1, with TRBD2 matching 9 bases. Germline CDR1 reads DFQATT; CDR2 reads SNEGSKA (reference sequence). V trimming: 2 bases; J trimming: 8 bases; junction bases outside the gene matches: 7. The CDR3 totals 14 residues. This CDR3 is CSARSPGLAYEQFF. The DNA for the CDR3 is TGCAGTGCTAGATCCCCGGGACTAGCCTATGAGCAGTTCTTC.

This clonotype was seen ten or more times. This chain uses TRBV20-1 with TRBJ2-1; D is perhaps TRBD1 or TRBD2 (6 bases each). This CDR3 is 15 amino acids long. The V end lost 7 bases, the J end lost 3 bases, and 19 bases lay between the germline ends. CDR1 and CDR2 (germline): DFQATT, SNEGSKA (reference sequence). The CDR3 region is CSGVGGISLYNEQFF. CDR3 nucleotide sequence: TGCAGTGGGGTCGGGGGCATATCACTCTACAATGAGCAGTTCTTC.

The chain employs TRBV28 and TRBJ2-7; 7 positions agree with TRBD1. CDR3 size: 14 residues. V lost 7 bases and J lost 4; bases outside the gene matches: 10. Germline lookup yields CDR1 MDHEN and CDR2 SYDVKM. The CDR3 region is CASKGVRGRYEQYF. CDR3 sequence (DNA): TGTGCCAGCAAAGGAGTCAGGGGGAGATACGAGCAGTACTTC.

Many counts were recorded for this clonotype. J is TRBJ2-1 and V is TRBV7-6; the D call may be TRBD1 or TRBD2 (5 bases each). Germline CDR1 is SGHVS and CDR2 is FNYEAQ. CDR3 length: 14 residues. V was clipped by 3 bases and J by 10 bases, with 16 bases between them. The CDR3 DNA reads as TGTGCCAGCAGCTTCGAGACCGGGGCAGCGGAGCAGTTCTTC. Amino acid sequence: CASSFETGAAEQFF.

The V call is TRBV20-1, the J call TRBJ1-2; D unclear. Germline loops: CDR1 DFQATT, CDR2 SNEGSKA (reference sequence). Trimming shortened V by 5 bases and J by 4 bases, and 14 bases separated the two germline ends. This CDR3 is 13 amino acids long. The CDR3 sequence: CSASLGPIYGYTF. The CDR3 nucleotides are TGCAGTGCTTCCCTTGGGCCCATCTATGGCTACACCTTC.

This clonotype has just a few counts. The J gene is TRBJ1-2, the V gene TRBV20-1, with D maybe TRBD1 (6 bases). Germline CDR1 DFQATT, CDR2 SNEGSKA (reference sequence). This CDR3 contains 14 residues. V lost 6 bases and J lost 0, with 14 bases in between. The CDR3 sequence is CSARGGKTNYGYTF. The CDR3 bases are TGCAGTGCCCGGGGGGGCAAGACTAACTATGGCTACACCTTC.

This chain connects TRBV20-1 to TRBJ1-2; D call uncertain. The CDR3 spans 12 residues. Trimming stripped 0 bases from V and 3 bases from J, with 5 bases between. Germline-derived CDR1 and CDR2 are DFQATT and SNEGSKA (reference sequence). The CDR3 protein is CSARDHDYGYTF. The CDR3 DNA is TGCAGTGCTAGAGATCACGACTATGGCTACACCTTC.

J is TRBJ2-1 and V is TRBV11-2; D might be TRBD2 (6 bases). CDR1 is SGHAT and CDR2 is FQNNGV in the germline V gene. Between the trimmed V and J ends, which lost 5 bases and 1 base, there was a span of 12 bases. The CDR3 runs 15 residues. Here the CDR3 DNA reads TGTGCCAGCAGCCCAATAGCGGAGTCCTACAATGAGCAGTTCTTC. Translating it yields CASSPIAESYNEQFF.

The chain employs TRBV27 and TRBJ1-1; perhaps TRBD1 as D (5 bases). The V gene's germline CDR1 is MNHEY and CDR2 SMNVEV (reference sequence). This CDR3 region has 14 residues. V gave up 6 bases and J gave up 3 bases, with 14 bases separating them. CDR3 amino acids: CASRAQGRYTEAFF. The CDR3 DNA is TGTGCCAGCAGGGCCCAGGGCAGGTACACTGAAGCTTTCTTT.

This clonotype has a single count. The rearrangement joins TRBV6-2 or TRBV6-3 to TRBJ2-1; the match to TRBD2 covers 10 bases. CDR3 length: 14 residues. J was trimmed by 5 bases and V by 6 bases; bases with no gene match: 4. Germline loops: CDR1 MNHEY, CDR2 SVGEGT. In DNA form, the CDR3 reads TGTGCCAGCAGGAGCGGGGGGGCTGACAATGAGCAGTTCTTC. This translates into CASRSGGADNEQFF.

This clonotype has a count of ten or more. The chain carries TRBV7-9 and TRBJ2-6; D is unresolved. CDR3 length equals 13 residues. CDR1 is SEHNR and CDR2 is FQNEAQ in the germline V gene (reference sequence). Between the trimmed V and J ends, which lost 7 bases and 0 bases, there was a span of 4 bases. The CDR3 coding sequence is TGTGCCAGCACCCTCTCTGGGGCCAACGTCCTGACTTTC. Its protein product is CASTLSGANVLTF.

This clonotype was counted a few times. The chain couples TRBV7-9 to TRBJ2-6, with D unresolved. The CDR3 extends over 14 amino acids. Trimming took 4 bases from V and 5 from J, leaving 9 bases between them. Germline lookup yields CDR1 SEHNR and CDR2 FQNEAQ (reference sequence). DNA for the CDR3: TGTGCCAGCAGCTACGTGGGTTGGGCCAACGTCCTGACTTTC. Translation gives CASSYVGWANVLTF.

In its sample, this clonotype was seen many times. The gene calls are TRBV29-1 and TRBJ2-7; unclear D gene. V was clipped by 3 bases and J by 4 bases, with 16 bases between them. The CDR3 extends over 14 amino acids. The germline gives CDR1 SQVTM, CDR2 ANQGSEA. The CDR3 spells CSVERLGPLYEQYF. CDR3 DNA: TGCAGCGTTGAGAGGCTGGGCCCGCTATACGAGCAGTACTTC.

This clonotype was counted between two and nine times. This chain joins TRBV20-1 and TRBJ1-5; D not certain. Germline V gene data show CDR1 as DFQATT and CDR2 as SNEGSKA (reference sequence). The V end lost 4 bases, the J end lost 7 bases, and 11 bases lay between the germline ends. The CDR3 loop spans 12 amino acids. Here the CDR3 DNA reads TGCAGTGCTAAGCGGAACGAGCAGCCCCAGCATTTT. Translation: CSAKRNEQPQHF.

The chain is built from TRBV6-5 and TRBJ2-7; 9 nucleotides match TRBD1. This CDR3 comprises 16 residues. Germline-derived CDR1 and CDR2 are MNHEY and SVGAGI. The trim removed 0 bases at V and 3 bases at J, leaving 6 bases unmatched. Here the CDR3 DNA reads TGTGCCAGCAGTTACTCGAGGGGACAGGGACACTACGAGCAGTACTTC. This translates into CASSYSRGQGHYEQYF.

The table lists this clonotype with a few counts. V is TRBV29-1 and J is TRBJ1-1; D is possibly TRBD1 (5 bases). Germline V gene lookup returns CDR1 SQVTM and CDR2 ANQGSEA. V gave up 6 bases and J gave up 1 base, with 12 bases separating them. This CDR3 comprises 13 residues. The CDR3 DNA reads TGCAGCGTCGGGAGGACACAGAACACTGAAGCTTTCTTT. It specifies CSVGRTQNTEAFF.

This clonotype was seen more than once but under ten times. The chain recombines TRBV7-2 with TRBJ2-1, with 12 bases that match TRBD1. Unmatched junction bases numbered 4, after V lost 2 bases and J lost 5 bases. The CDR3 consists of 16 residues. Germline V gene data show CDR1 as SGHTA and CDR2 as FQGNSA. For the CDR3, the DNA is TGTGCCAGCAGCTTAACCGGGACAGGGGGCCACAATGAGCAGTTCTTC. As protein: CASSLTGTGGHNEQFF.

This chain joins TRBV7-9 and TRBJ1-1, with D possibly TRBD1 on 6 matching bases. Germline lookup yields CDR1 SEHNR and CDR2 FQNEAQ (reference sequence). This CDR3 has 13 amino acids. The V end was cut by 4 bases, the J end by 4 bases, with 10 bases between. The CDR3 reads CASSSTGITEAFF. The CDR3 DNA is TGTGCCAGCAGCTCAACAGGGATCACTGAAGCTTTCTTT.

This clonotype has just a few counts. The chain carries TRBV30 and TRBJ2-7, with D possibly being TRBD1 (6 bases). With 0 bases removed from V and 3 bases from J, the gap between germline ends came to 12 bases. In germline, CDR1 is GTSNPN, CDR2 SVGIG (reference sequence). The CDR3 loop spans 14 amino acids. DNA for the CDR3: TGTGCCTGGAGTGTCCGAAGGGACAACTACGAGCAGTACTTC. Its translation: CAWSVRRDNYEQYF.

As DNA, the CDR3 is TGTGCCAGCAGCACCCGTGGAAGATCCAAAAACATTCAGTACTTC. Encoded protein: CASSTRGRSKNIQYF. The chain links TRBV7-2 to TRBJ2-4; D gene ambiguous. Germline V gives CDR1 SGHTA, CDR2 FQGNSA. Trimming left V 5 bases short and J 2 bases short, with 13 bases between. The CDR3 has 15 residues.

The DNA of the CDR3 is TGCGCCAGCAGCTTCAACAGGGTGAGGGAGACCCAGTACTTC. It specifies CASSFNRVRETQYF. The chain joins TRBV5-1 to TRBJ2-5; D is possibly TRBD1 (6 bases). V lost 2 bases and J 5 bases, leaving 13 bases between the germline ends. The CDR3 has 14 residues. Germline CDR1 SGHRS, CDR2 YFSETQ.

This clonotype was recorded many times. The chain is built from TRBV27 and TRBJ2-5; possibly TRBD1 or TRBD2 for D (6 bases each). The CDR3 length is 16 residues. Germline V lookup: CDR1 MNHEY, CDR2 SMNVEV (reference sequence). V lost 6 bases to trimming and J lost 5 bases, with 22 bases between them. The CDR3 DNA reads as TGTGCCAGCAGAACCTTGGAGGGGGGACGTTTTGAGACCCAGTACTTC. It specifies CASRTLEGGRFETQYF.

This clonotype was counted ten times or more. The chain couples TRBV28 to TRBJ2-5; 13 bases are a match to TRBD2. The germline gives CDR1 MDHEN, CDR2 SYDVKM. This CDR3 is built from 16 residues. The junction had 9 bases not matched to a gene; V was cut back by 6 bases and J by 5 bases. The CDR3 loop reads CASSPTSGGAWETQYF. Written as DNA, the CDR3 is TGTGCCAGCAGCCCTACTAGCGGGGGGGCCTGGGAGACCCAGTACTTC.

This clonotype has at least ten counts. This chain joins TRBV6-5 and TRBJ2-7; perhaps TRBD1 as D (7 bases). The ends were cut back, 2 bases at V and 3 bases at J, with 17 bases in the middle. There are 16 residues in the CDR3. Germline CDR1 and CDR2: MNHEY and SVGAGI. The CDR3 is CASSYETGWGGYEQYF. The CDR3 bases are TGTGCCAGCAGTTACGAGACAGGGTGGGGAGGCTACGAGCAGTACTTC.

This clonotype was seen once. The chain employs TRBV24-1 and TRBJ2-2; D unresolved. This CDR3 is built from 16 residues. CDR1 and CDR2 (germline): KGHDR, SFDVKD. The V gene lost 0 bases and the J gene lost 2 bases, with 9 bases spanning the gap. CDR3: CATSDLSPANTGELFF. The CDR3 region has the DNA TGTGCCACCAGTGATTTGAGTCCGGCAAACACCGGGGAGCTGTTTTTT.

The chain is built from TRBV12-5 and TRBJ1-1; tentatively, D is TRBD1 (6 bases). The germline V gene encodes CDR1 LGHNT and CDR2 FRNRAP. This CDR3 has 15 residues. The ends were cut back, 4 bases at V and 3 bases at J, with 15 bases in the middle. CDR3: CASGWGKEGDTEAFF. CDR3 bases: TGTGCTAGTGGTTGGGGGAAGGAGGGGGACACTGAAGCTTTCTTT.